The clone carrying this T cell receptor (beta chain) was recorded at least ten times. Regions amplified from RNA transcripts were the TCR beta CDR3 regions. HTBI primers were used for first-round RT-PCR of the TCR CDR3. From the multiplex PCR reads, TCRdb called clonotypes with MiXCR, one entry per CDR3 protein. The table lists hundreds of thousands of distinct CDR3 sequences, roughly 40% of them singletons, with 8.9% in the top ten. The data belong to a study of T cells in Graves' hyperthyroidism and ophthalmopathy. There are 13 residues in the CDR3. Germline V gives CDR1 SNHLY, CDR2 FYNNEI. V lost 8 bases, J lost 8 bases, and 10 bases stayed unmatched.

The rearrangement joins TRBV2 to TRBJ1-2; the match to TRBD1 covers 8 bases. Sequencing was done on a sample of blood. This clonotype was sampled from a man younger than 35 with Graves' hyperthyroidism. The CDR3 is CASSVGTGSGYTF. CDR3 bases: TGTGCCAGCTCAGTGGGGACAGGTTCGGGCTACACCTTC.